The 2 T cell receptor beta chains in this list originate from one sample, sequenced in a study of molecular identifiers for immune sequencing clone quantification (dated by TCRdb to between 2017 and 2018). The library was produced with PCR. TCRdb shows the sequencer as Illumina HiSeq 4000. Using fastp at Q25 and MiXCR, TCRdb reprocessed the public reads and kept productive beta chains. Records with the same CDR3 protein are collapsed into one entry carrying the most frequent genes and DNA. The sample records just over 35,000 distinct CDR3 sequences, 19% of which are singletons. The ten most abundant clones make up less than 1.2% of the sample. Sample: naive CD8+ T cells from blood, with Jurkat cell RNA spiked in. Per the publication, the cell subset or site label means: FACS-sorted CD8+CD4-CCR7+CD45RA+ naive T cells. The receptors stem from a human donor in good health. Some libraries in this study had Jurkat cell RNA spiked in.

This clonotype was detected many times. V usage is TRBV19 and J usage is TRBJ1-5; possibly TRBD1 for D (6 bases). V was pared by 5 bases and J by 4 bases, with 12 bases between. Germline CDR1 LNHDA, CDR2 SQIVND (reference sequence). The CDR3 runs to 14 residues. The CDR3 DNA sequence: TGTGCCAGTAGTTGGGACACCAGAAATCAGCCCCAGCATTTT. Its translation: CASSWDTRNQPQHF.

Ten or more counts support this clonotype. The CDR3, as DNA: TGTGCCAGCAGTCCCCTGTCGACAGGGGGGACTGAAGCTTTCTTT. It codes for CASSPLSTGGTEAFF. The chain couples TRBV6-1 to TRBJ1-1; TRBD1 matches at 9 bases. Germline V gene data show CDR1 as MNHNS and CDR2 as SASEGT. The V segment lost 5 bases and the J segment 5 bases; nucleotides outside the gene matches: 9. There are 15 residues in the CDR3.